Listed here are 29 T cell receptor beta chains from one sample, sequenced in a study of graft-versus-host responses after intestinal transplantation. Libraries were prepared by immunoSEQ multiplex PCR; TCRdb keeps only in-frame clonotypes and omits some of them. The profile shows about 14,000 clones, around 94% of them singletons. Source: PBMCs, taken 9 days after transplant. The receptors were sampled from a human patient who received an intestinal transplant, so some T cells may come from the graft donor.

This chain uses TRBV2 with TRBJ2-3; 8 bases agree with TRBD1. V lost 8 bases to trimming and J lost 1 base; unmatched junction nucleotides: 5. CDR1 is SNHLY and CDR2 is FYNNEI in the germline V gene. The CDR3 is 14 amino acids. The CDR3 is CASCPTGGTDTQYF. In nucleotides, the CDR3 is TGTGCCAGCTGCCCGACAGGGGGCACAGATACGCAGTATTTT.

The chain is built from TRBV9 and TRBJ2-7; D is unresolved. CDR1 is SGDLS, CDR2 YYNGEE, per germline. The CDR3 is 15 residues long. Trimming removed 4 bases from V and 2 bases from J, with 16 bases in between. Here the CDR3 reads CASSHGGGTTYEQYF. For the CDR3, the DNA is TGTGCCAGCAGCCACGGTGGCGGAACTACCTACGAGCAGTACTTC.

This chain links TRBV27 with TRBJ1-5; TRBD1 agrees at 7 bases. The CDR3 sequence is 16 residues long. CDR1 is MNHEY and CDR2 is SMNVEV in the germline V gene (reference sequence). The V and J ends lost 5 bases and 2 bases, in that order; junction bases with no gene match: 9. CDR3 amino acids: CASSPLTGYGNQPQHF. CDR3 in DNA: TGTGCCAGCAGTCCGCTGACAGGGTACGGCAATCAGCCCCAGCATTTT.

The chain joins TRBV2 to TRBJ1-5; D unclear. CDR1 is SNHLY and CDR2 is FYNNEI in the germline V gene. This CDR3 is built from 13 residues. Between the trimmed V and J ends, which lost 7 bases and 5 bases, there was a span of 12 bases. The CDR3 region is CASTHIADQPQHF. In DNA, the CDR3 is TGTGCCAGCACCCATATAGCGGATCAGCCCCAGCATTTT.

This sequence joins TRBV7-8 and TRBJ1-2; 7 bases fit TRBD1. This CDR3 has 15 amino acids. CDR1 is SGHVS, CDR2 FQNEAQ, per germline. V lost 4 bases, J lost 8 bases, and 13 bases stayed unmatched. CDR3 sequence (DNA): TGTGCCAGCAGCTCGGCCTATGAGGGGGCCCGCGGCTACACCTTC. It translates to CASSSAYEGARGYTF. The variable domain in full, completed from reference TRBV7-8 and TRBJ1-2, reads GAGVSQSPRYKVAKRGQDVALRCDPISGHVSLFWYQQALGQGPEFLTYFQNEAQLDKSGLPSDRFFAERPEGSVSTLKIQRTQQEDSAVYLCASSSAYEGARGYTFGSGTRLTVV.

Only one count was recorded for this clone. CDR3 amino acids: CASSPTASGTHSYNEQFF. In DNA, the CDR3 is TGTGCCAGCAGCCCAACCGCTAGCGGGACCCACTCCTACAATGAGCAGTTCTTC. The V call is TRBV7-6, the J call TRBJ2-1, with 9 bases fitting TRBD2. CDR3 size: 18 residues. Unmatched junction bases numbered 11, after V lost 5 bases and J lost 0 bases. Per germline, CDR1 SGHVS and CDR2 FNYEAQ.

J is TRBJ1-2 and V is TRBV14; D is possibly TRBD1 (6 bases). Germline values: CDR1 SGHDN, CDR2 FVKESK. There are 15 residues in the CDR3. The V gene lost 4 bases and the J gene lost 8 bases, with 20 bases spanning the gap. Here the CDR3 reads CASSPLPGAGLGYTF. The CDR3 nucleotides read TGTGCCAGCAGCCCACTACCGGGGGCGGGGCTCGGCTACACCTTC.

V gene TRBV28 combines with J gene TRBJ1-5; D unresolved. CDR1 MDHEN and CDR2 SYDVKM come from the germline V gene. Trimming cost V 2 bases and J 4 bases, with 6 bases left between them. This CDR3 is 13 amino acids long. As DNA, the CDR3 is TGTGCCAGCAGTTTAGTGCGGAATCAGCCCCAGCATTTT. Translation gives CASSLVRNQPQHF.

The V gene is TRBV27, the J gene TRBJ1-1; D may be TRBD1 (5 bases). Trimming left V 1 base short and J 1 base short, with 10 bases between. CDR1 is MNHEY, CDR2 SMNVEV, per germline (reference sequence). CDR3 length equals 15 residues. CDR3 sequence (DNA): TGTGCCAGCAGTTTATTCCAGGGATCGAACACTGAAGCTTTCTTT. Amino acids: CASSLFQGSNTEAFF.

V and J are TRBV15 and TRBJ2-7, with D tentatively TRBD2 (6 bases). V shed 4 bases and J shed 2 bases, with 18 bases lying between them. This CDR3 comprises 16 residues. The V gene's germline CDR1 is LNHNV and CDR2 YYDKDF (reference sequence). CDR3 sequence: CATSTNRDSLTYEQYF. CDR3 bases: TGTGCCACCAGCACCAACCGGGACTCACTAACCTACGAGCAGTACTTC. The full variable domain, in which reference TRBV15 and TRBJ2-7 provide the parts outside the CDR3, is DAMVIQNPRYQVTQFGKPVTLSCSQTLNHNVMYWYQQKSSQAPKLLFHYYDKDFNNEADTPDNFQSRRPNTSFCFLDIRSPGLGDTAMYLCATSTNRDSLTYEQYFGPGTRLTVT.

The chain is built from TRBV27 and TRBJ2-1; possibly TRBD2 for D (5 bases). Germline V gene data show CDR1 as MNHEY and CDR2 as SMNVEV (reference sequence). This CDR3 is 15 amino acids long. The ends were cut back, 6 bases at V and 4 bases at J, with 16 bases in the middle. The CDR3 DNA reads TGTGCCAGCAGCGTCCGGGAAAACCTTTACAATGAGCAGTTCTTC. Protein sequence: CASSVRENLYNEQFF.

Comment on this clone: The sample holds other DNA sequences that translate to the same CDR3. The J gene is TRBJ2-1, the V gene TRBV9; D not certain. The CDR3 consists of 12 residues. Germline CDR1 SGDLS, CDR2 YYNGEE. The ends were cut back, 0 bases at V and 10 bases at J, with 8 bases in the middle. The CDR3 sequence is CASSVGEGEQFF. For the CDR3, the DNA is TGTGCCAGCAGCGTAGGTGAAGGGGAGCAGTTCTTC. The full variable domain, rest sourced from reference TRBV9 and TRBJ2-1, is DSGVTQTPKHLITATGQRVTLRCSPRSGDLSVYWYQQSLDQGLQFLIQYYNGEERAKGNILERFSAQQFPDLHSELNLSSLELGDSALYFCASSVGEGEQFFGPGTRLTVL.

Note on this clone: The junction differs from germline at one of its ends, possibly a read error. V and J are TRBV11-2 and TRBJ2-7, with 8 bases that match TRBD2. The CDR3 consists of 13 residues. Germline CDR1 SGHAT, CDR2 FQNNGV. This chain's CDR3 is CASTAREGLEPYF. The DNA of the CDR3 is TGTGCCAGCACCGCCCGAGAGGGACTAGAGCCGTACTTC.

The CDR3 region has the DNA TGTGCCAGCAGTGAAGTAAACACAGATACGCAGTATTTT. Translated, it gives CASSEVNTDTQYF. This chain links TRBV27 with TRBJ2-3; D not resolved. This CDR3 is 13 amino acids long. The germline V and J ends were trimmed by 5 bases and 2 bases, with 8 bases remaining between them. CDR1 and CDR2 (germline): MNHEY, SMNVEV (reference sequence).

This rearrangement joins TRBV11-2 to TRBJ1-4; the D gene is possibly TRBD1 (6 bases). The CDR3 spans 15 residues. The V end was cut by 2 bases, the J end by 7 bases, with 14 bases between. The germline gives CDR1 SGHAT, CDR2 FQNNGV. The CDR3 is CASSLFPGEVEKLFF. The CDR3 bases are TGTGCCAGCAGCTTATTTCCAGGGGAAGTTGAAAAACTGTTTTTT.

The chain recombines TRBV19 with TRBJ2-7; no firm D call. This CDR3 region has 14 residues. Germline CDR1 LNHDA, CDR2 SQIVND (reference sequence). Trimming pared 3 bases from V and 2 bases from J, leaving 11 bases between. The CDR3 protein is CASSITDVAYEQYF. CDR3 bases: TGTGCCAGTAGTATTACTGACGTAGCCTACGAGCAGTACTTC.

The rearrangement links TRBV25-1 to TRBJ1-1; TRBD1 matches 9 bases. With 1 base clipped from V and 8 bases from J, the junction kept 2 bases outside the gene matches. This CDR3 has 13 residues. Germline assignment: CDR1 MGHDK and CDR2 SYGVNS. The CDR3 DNA follows: TGTGCCAGCAGTGAATCGGACAGGGGAGAAGCTTTCTTT. This codes for CASSESDRGEAFF.

This chain connects TRBV7-6 to TRBJ2-5; D possibly corresponds to TRBD2 (5 bases). This CDR3 spans 14 amino acids. CDR1 and CDR2 from the germline V gene are SGHVS and FNYEAQ. With 1 base removed from V and 5 bases from J, the gap between germline ends came to 11 bases. The CDR3 DNA follows: TGTGCCAGCAGCTTAGGGACTTCTGCGGAGACCCAGTACTTC. Amino acids: CASSLGTSAETQYF.

In DNA form, the CDR3 reads TGTGCCATCAGACCGACTAGCGGAGCTTACAATGAGCAGTTCTTC. This sequence encodes CAIRPTSGAYNEQFF. The rearrangement uses TRBV10-3 and TRBJ2-1; 9 positions match TRBD2. Germline-derived CDR1 and CDR2 are ENHRY and SYGVKD. The CDR3 is made up of 15 amino acids. J lost 4 bases, V lost 6 bases, and 7 bases had no gene match.

This rearrangement joins TRBV19 to TRBJ2-7; 9 positions agree with TRBD1. The CDR3 loop spans 12 amino acids. In germline, CDR1 is LNHDA, CDR2 SQIVND (reference sequence). V lost 9 bases, J lost 3 bases, and 3 bases stayed unmatched. Written as DNA, the CDR3 is TGTGCCAGGATGGACAGGGGCTACGAGCAGTACTTC. Translated, it gives CARMDRGYEQYF.

The chain is built from TRBV9 and TRBJ2-7; TRBD1 is a possible D gene (6 bases). CDR1 and CDR2 (germline): SGDLS, YYNGEE. This CDR3 contains 13 residues. V was trimmed by 4 bases and J by 2 bases, leaving 10 bases between them. The CDR3 DNA reads TGTGCCAGCAGCCCATGGGACACCTACGAGCAGTACTTC. This sequence encodes CASSPWDTYEQYF.

This chain links TRBV19 with TRBJ1-1, with TRBD1 matching 9 bases. Trimming removed 9 bases from V and 4 bases from J; junction bases left unmatched: 12. The CDR3 spans 15 residues. CDR1 is LNHDA and CDR2 is SQIVND in the germline V gene (reference sequence). CDR3: CASQTGTGRVTEAFF. For the CDR3, the DNA is TGTGCCAGCCAGACCGGGACAGGGAGAGTCACTGAAGCTTTCTTT.

The chain employs TRBV4-1 and TRBJ2-7; TRBD1 matches at 7 bases. V lost 2 bases and J lost 5; bases outside the gene matches: 3. The CDR3 sequence is 13 residues long. Germline CDR1 MGHRA, CDR2 YSYEKL. The CDR3 here is CASSQPTGNEQYF. The CDR3 DNA reads TGCGCCAGCAGCCAACCGACAGGGAACGAGCAGTACTTC.

This clone was recorded only once. The chain employs TRBV4-1 and TRBJ2-7; TRBD2 is a possible D gene (5 bases). CDR3 length equals 16 residues. CDR1 MGHRA and CDR2 YSYEKL come from the germline V gene. V was pared by 0 bases and J by 2 bases, with 14 bases between. DNA for the CDR3: TGCGCCAGCAGCCAAGATAGGAGGTCCGGTACCTACGAGCAGTACTTC. Translating gives CASSQDRRSGTYEQYF.

CDR3 loop: CASRYSSPSVDTNYGYTF. For the CDR3, the DNA is TGTGCAAGTCGCTACAGTAGTCCCTCCGTCGACACTAACTATGGCTACACCTTC. The gene calls are TRBV12-2 and TRBJ1-2; TRBD1 is taken as the D call from the table, unchecked against the DNA. TRBV12-2 is given as a pseudogene. This CDR3 comprises 18 residues.

V is TRBV19 and J is TRBJ2-7; D is perhaps TRBD1 (5 bases). The CDR3 extends over 14 amino acids. The germline V and J ends were trimmed by 4 bases and 5 bases, with 15 bases remaining between them. CDR1 LNHDA and CDR2 SQIVND come from the germline V gene (reference sequence). CDR3 protein: CASSSYTGIHEQYF. CDR3 sequence (DNA): TGTGCCAGTAGTAGCTACACAGGTATCCACGAGCAGTACTTC. Supplemented by reference TRBV19 and TRBJ2-7, the full variable domain reads DGGITQSPKYLFRKEGQNVTLSCEQNLNHDAMYWYRQDPGQGLRLIYYSQIVNDFQKGDIAEGYSVSREKKESFPLTVTSAQKNPTAFYLCASSSYTGIHEQYFGPGTRLTVT.

This chain links TRBV19 with TRBJ1-2; D gene unclear. In germline, CDR1 is LNHDA, CDR2 SQIVND (reference sequence). This CDR3 region has 14 residues. Trimming took off 3 bases at V and 4 bases at J, with 12 bases between the two ends. The CDR3 protein is CASSMSSARYGYTF. CDR3 nucleotides: TGTGCCAGTAGTATGTCTTCCGCCCGCTATGGCTACACCTTC.

J is TRBJ1-2 and V is TRBV11-2; TRBD1 agrees at 7 bases. Losses at the gene ends were 2 bases for V and 4 bases for J; bases not matched to a gene: 1. CDR1 and CDR2 (germline): SGHAT, FQNNGV. This CDR3 has 13 residues. The CDR3 protein is CASSLTGAYGYTF. DNA of the CDR3: TGTGCCAGCAGCTTAACAGGGGCCTATGGCTACACCTTC.

The chain joins TRBV6-5 to TRBJ2-7, with D tentatively TRBD2 (6 bases). The V gene lost 6 bases and the J gene lost 6 bases, with 12 bases spanning the gap. There are 12 residues in the CDR3. Germline-derived CDR1 and CDR2 are MNHEY and SVGAGI. The CDR3 DNA is TGTGCCAGCAGCTCGACTAGGGGCGAGCAGTACTTC. It specifies CASSSTRGEQYF.